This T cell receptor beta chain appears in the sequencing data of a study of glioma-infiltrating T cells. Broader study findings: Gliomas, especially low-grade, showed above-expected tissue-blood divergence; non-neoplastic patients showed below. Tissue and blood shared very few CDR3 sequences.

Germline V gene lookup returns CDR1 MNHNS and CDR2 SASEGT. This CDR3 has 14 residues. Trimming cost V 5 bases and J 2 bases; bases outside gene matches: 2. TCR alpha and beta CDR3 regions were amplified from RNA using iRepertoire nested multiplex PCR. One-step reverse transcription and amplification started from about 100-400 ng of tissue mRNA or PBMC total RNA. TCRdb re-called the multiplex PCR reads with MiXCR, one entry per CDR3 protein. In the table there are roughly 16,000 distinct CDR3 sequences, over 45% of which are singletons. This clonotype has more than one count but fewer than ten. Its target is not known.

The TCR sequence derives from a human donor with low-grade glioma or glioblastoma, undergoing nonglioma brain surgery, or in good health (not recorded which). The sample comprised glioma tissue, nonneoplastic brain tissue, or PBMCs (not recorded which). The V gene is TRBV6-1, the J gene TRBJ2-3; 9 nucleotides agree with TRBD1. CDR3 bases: TGTGCCAGCAGTAGGGACAGGGTCACAGATACGCAGTATTTT. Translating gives CASSRDRVTDTQYF.